This TCR beta chain was recovered during a study of blood T cell repertoires in COVID-19. For the study at large: COVID-19 samples, acute and convalescent, were from the United States, Italy and Spain. Sources were T cells, B-cell-depleted T cells, or PBMCs; the material itself was cDNA or gDNA.

The germline V and J ends were trimmed by 0 bases and 7 bases, with 13 bases remaining between them. This CDR3 has 16 amino acids. Germline-derived CDR1 and CDR2 are MGHRA and YSYEKL. As handled by the study authors: Amplification of reference gene primers was used by the study to estimate nucleated cell counts. The data were produced by immunoSEQ multiplex PCR, yet TCRdb's version contains in-frame clones alone and is incomplete. V and J calls and clone size follow that table, whereas D and trimming were derived from the DNA. In the table there are about 370,000 clones, about 90% of which are singletons. Seattle-derived patients entered the study during active infection and were followed longitudinally.

The TCR originated in a woman younger than 45 with COVID-19, enrolled during active disease. V is TRBV4-1 and J is TRBJ1-6; D perhaps matches TRBD1 (5 bases). Source material: peripheral blood. The CDR3 loop reads CASSQDPGLTNSPLHF. The CDR3 DNA reads as TGCGCCAGCAGCCAAGATCCGGGACTTACAAATTCACCCCTCCACTTT.